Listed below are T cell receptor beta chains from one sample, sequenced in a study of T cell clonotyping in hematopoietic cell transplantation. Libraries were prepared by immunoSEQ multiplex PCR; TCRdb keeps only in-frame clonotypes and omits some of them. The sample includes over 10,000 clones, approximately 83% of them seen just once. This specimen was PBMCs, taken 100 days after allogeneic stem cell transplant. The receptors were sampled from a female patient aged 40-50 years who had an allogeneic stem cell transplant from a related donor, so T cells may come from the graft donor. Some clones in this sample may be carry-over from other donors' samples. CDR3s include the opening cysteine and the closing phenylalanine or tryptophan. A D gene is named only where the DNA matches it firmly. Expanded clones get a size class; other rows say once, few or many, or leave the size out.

CDR3: CASSGVFTGELFF
DNA: TGTGCCAGCAGTGGGGTTTTCACCGGGGAGCTGTTTTTT
size: NA
D: NA
J: TRBJ2-2
V: TRBV2

CDR3: CASSPRQDQPQHF
DNA: TGTGCCAGTAGTCCAAGGCAGGATCAGCCCCAGCATTTT
size: NA
D: NA
J: TRBJ1-5
V: TRBV19

CDR3: CASSIKGRVPEAFF
DNA: TGTGCCAGCAGCATAAAGGGGAGGGTCCCTGAAGCTTTCTTT
size: NA
D: NA
J: TRBJ1-1
V: TRBV6-6

CDR3: CSVPKPGQGAITGELFF
DNA: TGCAGCGTCCCGAAACCGGGACAGGGGGCGATCACCGGGGAGCTGTTTTTT
size: once
D: TRBD1
J: TRBJ2-2
V: TRBV29-1

CDR3: CASSLGGGRNTEAFF
DNA: TGTGCCAGCAGCCTCGGGGGGGGCCGGAACACTGAAGCTTTCTTT
size: NA
D: NA
J: TRBJ1-1
V: TRBV7-9

CDR3: CASSLPYIRGEENSYEQYF
DNA: TGTGCCAGCAGCTTACCTTATATCCGGGGCGAGGAGAACTCCTACGAGCAGTACTTC
size: NA
D: NA
J: TRBJ2-7
V: TRBV11-2

CDR3: CASSQDPGTSDEQYF
DNA: TGCGCCAGCAGCCAAGACCCCGGGACTAGCGACGAGCAGTACTTC
size: NA
D: TRBD2
J: TRBJ2-7
V: TRBV4-1

CDR3: CASSLGLGNEQFF
DNA: TGTGCCAGCAGCTTAGGACTAGGCAATGAGCAGTTCTTC
size: NA
D: NA
J: TRBJ2-1
V: TRBV11-3

CDR3: CASSFLMGQGSEKLFF
DNA: TGTGCCAGCAGTTTTTTAATGGGACAGGGGTCCGAAAAACTGTTTTTT
size: NA
D: TRBD1
J: TRBJ1-4
V: TRBV28

CDR3: CASSGTSGRAKNTDTQYF
DNA: TGTGCCAGCAGCGGGACTAGCGGGAGGGCCAAAAACACAGATACGCAGTATTTT
size: NA
D: TRBD2
J: TRBJ2-3
V: TRBV5-6

CDR3: CAWSPGGYGYTF
DNA: TGTGCCTGGAGCCCAGGGGGCTATGGCTACACCTTC
size: once
D: TRBD1
J: TRBJ1-2
V: TRBV30

CDR3: CSVGIAEYEQYF
DNA: TGCAGCGTTGGAATAGCGGAGTACGAGCAGTACTTC
size: NA
D: NA
J: TRBJ2-7
V: TRBV29-1

CDR3: CASRLTDTYEQYF
DNA: TGTGCCAGCAGACTCACCGATACCTACGAGCAGTACTTC
size: NA
D: NA
J: TRBJ2-7
V: TRBV7-8

CDR3: CASRLDRASTGELFF
DNA: TGTGCCAGTAGACTGGACAGGGCGTCCACCGGGGAGCTGTTTTTT
size: NA
D: TRBD1
J: TRBJ2-2
V: TRBV19

CDR3: CASSHPDKGDNEQYF
DNA: TGTGCCAGCAGTCACCCGGACAAGGGGGACAACGAGCAGTACTTC
size: NA
D: NA
J: TRBJ2-7
V: TRBV6-5

CDR3: CASSLAGQGTGELFF
DNA: TGTGCCAGCAGTTTAGCCGGACAGGGGACCGGGGAGCTGTTTTTT
size: once
D: TRBD1
J: TRBJ2-2
V: TRBV27

CDR3: CASSGQGFPLHEQYF
DNA: TGTGCCAGCAGCGGGCAGGGATTTCCCTTGCACGAGCAGTACTTC
size: NA
D: NA
J: TRBJ2-7
V: TRBV7-9

CDR3: CASGELARSDYNEQFF
DNA: TGTGCCAGCGGGGAACTAGCAAGGTCCGATTACAATGAGCAGTTCTTC
size: NA
D: NA
J: TRBJ2-1
V: TRBV11-2

CDR3: CASSFREGGELFF
DNA: TGTGCCAGCAGCTTCAGGGAGGGCGGGGAGCTGTTTTTT
size: NA
D: TRBD2
J: TRBJ2-2
V: TRBV7-7

CDR3: CASSLDGGSYEQYF
DNA: TGTGCCAGCAGCTTAGATGGGGGTTCGTACGAGCAGTACTTC
size: once
D: NA
J: TRBJ2-7
V: TRBV7-9

CDR3: CASSILDRGMNGELFF
DNA: TGTGCCAGTAGTATTTTGGACAGGGGGATGAACGGGGAGCTGTTTTTT
size: NA
D: TRBD1
J: TRBJ2-2
V: TRBV19

CDR3: CASREGTGIIYGYTF
DNA: TGCGCCAGCAGGGAAGGGACAGGAATTATCTATGGCTACACCTTC
size: NA
D: TRBD1
J: TRBJ1-2
V: TRBV5-1

CDR3: CASSRERTGDNEQFF
DNA: TGTGCCAGCAGTCGGGAGCGAACTGGGGACAATGAGCAGTTCTTC
size: NA
D: NA
J: TRBJ2-1
V: TRBV2

CDR3: CASRPGWGDQPQHF
DNA: TGTGCCAGCAGGCCAGGGTGGGGAGATCAGCCCCAGCATTTT
size: NA
D: NA
J: TRBJ1-5
V: TRBV28

CDR3: CASSRFGGKVFAYEQYF
DNA: TGTGCCAGCAGCCGATTTGGGGGGAAAGTCTTCGCCTACGAGCAGTACTTC
size: NA
D: NA
J: TRBJ2-7
V: TRBV7-9

CDR3: CASSLYEGQPQHF
DNA: TGTGCCAGCAGCTTATACGAGGGGCAGCCCCAGCATTTT
size: NA
D: NA
J: TRBJ1-5
V: TRBV7-8

CDR3: CASSVGYGYTF
DNA: TGTGCCAGCAGTGTCGGCTATGGCTACACCTTC
size: NA
D: NA
J: TRBJ1-2
V: TRBV25-1

CDR3: CAIRSIGSHNEQFF
DNA: TGTGCCATCAGATCTATCGGATCCCACAATGAGCAGTTCTTC
size: NA
D: NA
J: TRBJ2-1
V: TRBV10-3

CDR3: CASSYGGLMNTEAFF
DNA: TGTGCCAGCAGTTACGGGGGATTGATGAACACTGAAGCTTTCTTT
size: NA
D: NA
J: TRBJ1-1
V: TRBV6-6

CDR3: CASRPTGKSYEQYF
DNA: TGTGCCAGCAGACCGACAGGGAAGAGCTACGAGCAGTACTTC
size: NA
D: TRBD1
J: TRBJ2-7
V: TRBV14

CDR3: CAWRRGYMGSNYGYTF
DNA: TGTGCCTGGAGAAGAGGGTACATGGGGTCTAACTATGGCTACACCTTC
size: NA
D: NA
J: TRBJ1-2
V: TRBV30

CDR3: CASSEQGASTGELFF
DNA: TGTGCCAGCAGTGAACAGGGGGCGAGCACCGGGGAGCTGTTTTTT
size: NA
D: TRBD1
J: TRBJ2-2
V: TRBV25-1

CDR3: CASSLTNQPQHF
DNA: TGTGCCAGCAGCTTGACTAATCAGCCCCAGCATTTT
size: once
D: NA
J: TRBJ1-5
V: TRBV5-5

CDR3: CASTGTSDGYTF
DNA: TGCGCCAGCACCGGGACCTCGGATGGCTACACCTTC
size: few
D: NA
J: TRBJ1-2
V: TRBV5-1

CDR3: CASSLGWANQPQHF
DNA: TGTGCCAGCAGCTTGGGGTGGGCCAATCAGCCCCAGCATTTT
size: once
D: NA
J: TRBJ1-5
V: TRBV7-9

CDR3: CASSQDRLAGGETQYF
DNA: TGTGCCAGCAGCCAAGATCGTCTAGCGGGAGGAGAGACCCAGTACTTC
size: NA
D: TRBD2
J: TRBJ2-5
V: TRBV14

CDR3: CSVGTSHEQYF
DNA: TGCAGCGTTGGGACTAGCCACGAGCAGTACTTC
size: NA
D: TRBD2
J: TRBJ2-7
V: TRBV29-1

CDR3: CAISESGGRGRDYGYTF
DNA: TGTGCCATCAGTGAGTCCGGGGGTCGTGGACGTGACTATGGCTACACCTTC
size: NA
D: NA
J: TRBJ1-2
V: TRBV10-3

CDR3: CAISEREETQYF
DNA: TGTGCCATCAGTGAGCGCGAAGAGACCCAGTACTTC
size: NA
D: NA
J: TRBJ2-5
V: TRBV10-3

CDR3: CAWRREAASGNTIYF
DNA: TGTGCCTGGAGAAGGGAAGCGGCCTCTGGAAACACCATATATTTT
size: NA
D: NA
J: TRBJ1-3
V: TRBV30

CDR3: CASSLGSHSYEQYF
DNA: TGTGCCAGCAGCTTAGGCAGCCACTCCTACGAGCAGTACTTC
size: NA
D: NA
J: TRBJ2-7
V: TRBV7-2

CDR3: CASSGGVGNTIYF
DNA: TGTGCCAGCAGCGGTGGAGTGGGGAACACCATATATTTT
size: NA
D: NA
J: TRBJ1-3
V: TRBV13

CDR3: CASCPGRREKLFF
DNA: TGTGCCAGCTGCCCGGGACGGCGTGAAAAACTGTTTTTT
size: NA
D: NA
J: TRBJ1-4
V: TRBV7-8

CDR3: CASSPTGLETQYF
DNA: TGTGCCAGCAGCCCGACAGGGTTGGAGACCCAGTACTTC
size: NA
D: TRBD1
J: TRBJ2-5
V: TRBV7-3

CDR3: CASSRGGDNYGYTF
DNA: TGTGCCAGCAGCCGAGGAGGGGATAACTATGGCTACACCTTC
size: NA
D: NA
J: TRBJ1-2
V: TRBV7-2

CDR3: CAISDYESFYEQYF
DNA: TGTGCCATCAGTGACTACGAGAGTTTCTACGAGCAGTACTTC
size: NA
D: NA
J: TRBJ2-7
V: TRBV10-3

CDR3: CASSPLASSSYNEQFF
DNA: TGTGCCAGCAGCCCTCTAGCATCTAGCTCCTACAATGAGCAGTTCTTC
size: once
D: NA
J: TRBJ2-1
V: TRBV4-2

CDR3: CAWSVWGMRNQPQHF
DNA: TGTGCCTGGAGTGTATGGGGTATGCGCAATCAGCCCCAGCATTTT
size: NA
D: NA
J: TRBJ1-5
V: TRBV30

CDR3: CASSFGTSGYNEQFF
DNA: TGTGCCAGCAGTTTTGGGACTAGCGGATACAATGAGCAGTTCTTC
size: NA
D: TRBD2
J: TRBJ2-1
V: TRBV27

CDR3: CASSQDWPGLIGYTF
DNA: TGCGCCAGCAGCCAAGATTGGCCGGGCCTTATTGGCTACACCTTC
size: NA
D: NA
J: TRBJ1-2
V: TRBV4-1

CDR3: CASSGGTSGGSDTQYF
DNA: TGTGCCAGCAGTGGGGGGACTAGCGGGGGATCAGATACGCAGTATTTT
size: NA
D: TRBD2
J: TRBJ2-3
V: TRBV6-1

CDR3: CASSGLTNTGELFF
DNA: TGTGCTAGCTCGGGACTGACAAACACCGGGGAGCTGTTTTTT
size: NA
D: NA
J: TRBJ2-2
V: TRBV7-7

CDR3: CASSLLGASYEQYF
DNA: TGTGCCAGCAGCCTCCTCGGGGCCTCCTACGAGCAGTACTTC
size: NA
D: NA
J: TRBJ2-7
V: TRBV27